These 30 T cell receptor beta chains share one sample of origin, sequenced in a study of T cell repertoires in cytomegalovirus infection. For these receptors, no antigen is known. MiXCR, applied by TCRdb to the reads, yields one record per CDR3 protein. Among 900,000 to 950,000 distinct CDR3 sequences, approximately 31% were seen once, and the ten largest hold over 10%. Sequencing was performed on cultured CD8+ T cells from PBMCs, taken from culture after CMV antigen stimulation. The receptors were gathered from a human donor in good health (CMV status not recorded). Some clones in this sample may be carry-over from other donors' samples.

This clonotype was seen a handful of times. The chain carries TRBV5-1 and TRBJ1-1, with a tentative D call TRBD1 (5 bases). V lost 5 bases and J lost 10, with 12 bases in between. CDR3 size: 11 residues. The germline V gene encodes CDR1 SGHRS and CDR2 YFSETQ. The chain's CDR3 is CASSSGEIAFF. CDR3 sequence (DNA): TGCGCCAGCAGTTCGGGGGAGATAGCTTTCTTT.

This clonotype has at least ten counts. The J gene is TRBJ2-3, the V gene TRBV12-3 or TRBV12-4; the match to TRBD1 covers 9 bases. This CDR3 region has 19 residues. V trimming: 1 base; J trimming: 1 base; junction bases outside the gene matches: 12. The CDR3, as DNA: TGTGCCAGCAGTTTAGATGGGCAATGGGACAGGGAGCGCACAGATACGCAGTATTTT. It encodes CASSLDGQWDRERTDTQYF.

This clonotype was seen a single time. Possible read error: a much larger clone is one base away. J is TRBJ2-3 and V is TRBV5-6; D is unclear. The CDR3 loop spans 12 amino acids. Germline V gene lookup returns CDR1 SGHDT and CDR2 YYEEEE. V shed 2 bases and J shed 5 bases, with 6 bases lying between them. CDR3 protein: CASSLYEDTQYF. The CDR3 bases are TGTGCCAGCAGCTTATACGAAGATACGCAGTATTTT.

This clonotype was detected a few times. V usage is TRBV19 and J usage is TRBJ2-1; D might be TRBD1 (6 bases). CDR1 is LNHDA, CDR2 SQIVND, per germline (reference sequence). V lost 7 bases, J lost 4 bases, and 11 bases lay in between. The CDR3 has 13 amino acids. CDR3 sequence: CASIGDTYNEQFF. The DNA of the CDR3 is TGTGCCAGTATCGGGGACACGTACAATGAGCAGTTCTTC.

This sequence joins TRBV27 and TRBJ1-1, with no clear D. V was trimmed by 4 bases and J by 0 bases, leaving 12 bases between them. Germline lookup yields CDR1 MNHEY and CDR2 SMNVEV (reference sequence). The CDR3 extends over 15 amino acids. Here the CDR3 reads CASSWSGLMNTEAFF. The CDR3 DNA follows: TGTGCCAGCAGTTGGTCCGGTTTAATGAACACTGAAGCTTTCTTT.

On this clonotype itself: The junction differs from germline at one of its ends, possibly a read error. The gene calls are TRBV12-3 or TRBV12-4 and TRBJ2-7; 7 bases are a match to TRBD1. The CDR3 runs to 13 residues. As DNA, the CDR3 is TGTGCCAGCAGTTGGGGACAGCCCTACGAGCGGTACTTC. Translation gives CASSWGQPYERYF.

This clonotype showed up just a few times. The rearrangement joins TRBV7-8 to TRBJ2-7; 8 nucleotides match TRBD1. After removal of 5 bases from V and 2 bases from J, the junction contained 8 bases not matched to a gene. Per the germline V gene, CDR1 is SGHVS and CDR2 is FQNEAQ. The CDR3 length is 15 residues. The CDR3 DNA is TGTGCCAGCAGCGGAACCGGGACAGGAGCCTACGAGCAGTACGTC. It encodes CASSGTGTGAYEQYV.

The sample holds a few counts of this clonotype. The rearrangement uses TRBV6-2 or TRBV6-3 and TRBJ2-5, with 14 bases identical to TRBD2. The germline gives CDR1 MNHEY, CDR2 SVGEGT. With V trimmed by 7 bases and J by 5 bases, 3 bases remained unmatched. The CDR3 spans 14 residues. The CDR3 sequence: CASTRLAGGETQYF. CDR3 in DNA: TGTGCCAGCACCAGACTAGCGGGAGGGGAGACCCAGTACTTC.

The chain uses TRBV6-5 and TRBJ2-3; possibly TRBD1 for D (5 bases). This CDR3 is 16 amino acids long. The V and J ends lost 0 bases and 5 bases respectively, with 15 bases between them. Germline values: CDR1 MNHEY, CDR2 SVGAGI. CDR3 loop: CASSYSIVGVRDTQYF. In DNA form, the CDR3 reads TGTGCCAGCAGTTACTCGATCGTAGGGGTCAGAGATACGCAGTATTTT.

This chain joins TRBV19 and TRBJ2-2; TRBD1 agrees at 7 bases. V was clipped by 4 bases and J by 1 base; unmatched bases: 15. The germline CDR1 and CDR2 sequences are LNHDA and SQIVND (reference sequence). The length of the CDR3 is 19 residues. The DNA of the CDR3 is TGTGCCAGTAGTAGCAGACAGGGTGGAGGAGAGTGGAACACCGGGGAGCTGTTTTTT. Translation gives CASSSRQGGGEWNTGELFF.

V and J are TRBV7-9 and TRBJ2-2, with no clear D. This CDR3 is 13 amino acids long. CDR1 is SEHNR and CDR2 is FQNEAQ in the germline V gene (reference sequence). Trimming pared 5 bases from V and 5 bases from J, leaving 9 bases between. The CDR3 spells CASSPKATGELFF. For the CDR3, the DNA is TGTGCCAGCAGCCCGAAGGCTACCGGGGAGCTGTTTTTT.

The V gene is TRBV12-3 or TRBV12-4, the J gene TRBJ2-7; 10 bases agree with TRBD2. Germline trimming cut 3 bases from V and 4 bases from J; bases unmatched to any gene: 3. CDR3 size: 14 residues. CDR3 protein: CASSFGTSVYEQYV. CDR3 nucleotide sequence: TGTGCCAGCAGTTTTGGGACTAGCGTTTACGAGCAGTACGTC.

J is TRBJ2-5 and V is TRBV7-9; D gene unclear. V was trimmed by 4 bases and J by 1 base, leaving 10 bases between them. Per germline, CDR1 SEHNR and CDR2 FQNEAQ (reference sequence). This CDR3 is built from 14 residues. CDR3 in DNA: TGTGCCAGCAGCTCCGATCTGCGCCAAGAGACCCAGTACTTC. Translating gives CASSSDLRQETQYF.

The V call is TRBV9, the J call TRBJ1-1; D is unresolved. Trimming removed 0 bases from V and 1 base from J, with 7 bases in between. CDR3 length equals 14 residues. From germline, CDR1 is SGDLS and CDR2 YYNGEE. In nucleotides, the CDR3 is TGTGCCAGCAGCGTAGAGGCGGGGAACACTGAAGCTTTCTTT. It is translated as CASSVEAGNTEAFF.

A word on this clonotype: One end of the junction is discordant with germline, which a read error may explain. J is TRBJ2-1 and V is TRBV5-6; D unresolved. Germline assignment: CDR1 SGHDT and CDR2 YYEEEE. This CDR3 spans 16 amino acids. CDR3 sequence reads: CASTTTGMTIHNEQFF. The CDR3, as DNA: TGTGCCAGCACGACAACGGGCATGACAATCCACAATGAGCAGTTTTTC.

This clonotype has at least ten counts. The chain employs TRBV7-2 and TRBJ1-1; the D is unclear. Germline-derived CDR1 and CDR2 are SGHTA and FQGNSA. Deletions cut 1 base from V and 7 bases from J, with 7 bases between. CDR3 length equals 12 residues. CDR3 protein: CASSLVAFEAFF. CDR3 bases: TGTGCCAGCAGCTTAGTAGCGTTTGAAGCTTTCTTT. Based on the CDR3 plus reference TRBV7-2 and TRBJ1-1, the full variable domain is GAGVSQSPSNKVTEKGKDVELRCDPISGHTALYWYRQSLGQGLEFLIYFQGNSAPDKSGLPSDRFSAERTGGSVSTLTIQRTQQEDSAVYLCASSLVAFEAFFGQGTRLTVV.

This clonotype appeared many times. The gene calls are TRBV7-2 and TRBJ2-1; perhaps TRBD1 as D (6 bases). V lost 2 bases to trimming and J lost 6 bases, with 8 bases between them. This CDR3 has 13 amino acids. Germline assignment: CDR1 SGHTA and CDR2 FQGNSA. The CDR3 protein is CASSLNRVNEQFF. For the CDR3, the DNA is TGTGCCAGCAGCTTAAACAGGGTCAATGAGCAGTTCTTC.

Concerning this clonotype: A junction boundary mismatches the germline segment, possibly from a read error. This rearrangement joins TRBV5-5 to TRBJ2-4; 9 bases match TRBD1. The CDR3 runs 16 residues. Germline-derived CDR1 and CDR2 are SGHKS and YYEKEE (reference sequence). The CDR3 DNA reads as TGTGCTAGCAGCTGGACAGGGGCGGTGGCCAAAAACATTCAGTACTTC. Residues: CASSWTGAVAKNIQYF. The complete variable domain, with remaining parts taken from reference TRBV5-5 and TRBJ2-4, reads DAGVTQSPTHLIKTRGQQVTLRCSPISGHKSVSWYQQVLGQGPQFIFQYYEKEERGRGNFPDRFSARQFPNYSSELNVNALLLGDSALYLCASSWTGAVAKNIQYFGAGTRLSVL.

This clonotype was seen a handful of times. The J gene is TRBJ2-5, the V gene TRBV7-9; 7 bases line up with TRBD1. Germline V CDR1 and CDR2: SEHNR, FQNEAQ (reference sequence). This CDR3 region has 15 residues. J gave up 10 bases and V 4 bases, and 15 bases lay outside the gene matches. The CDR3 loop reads CASSSTGTEAKDQYF. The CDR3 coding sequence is TGTGCCAGCAGCTCGACCGGGACAGAGGCGAAGGACCAGTACTTC.

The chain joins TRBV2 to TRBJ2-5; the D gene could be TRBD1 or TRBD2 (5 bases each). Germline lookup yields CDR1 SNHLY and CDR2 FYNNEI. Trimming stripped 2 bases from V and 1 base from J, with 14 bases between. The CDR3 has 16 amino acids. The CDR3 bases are TGTGCCAGCAGTGAAACAGCGAGGGGTGGCCAAGAGACCCAGTACTTC. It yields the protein CASSETARGGQETQYF.

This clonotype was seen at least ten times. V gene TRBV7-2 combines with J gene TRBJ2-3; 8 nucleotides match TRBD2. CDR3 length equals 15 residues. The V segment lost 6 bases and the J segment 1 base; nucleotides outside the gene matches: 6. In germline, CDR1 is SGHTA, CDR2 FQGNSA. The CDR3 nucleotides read TGTGCCAGCAGGAGCGGGGGATCCCGCACAGATACGCAGTATTTT. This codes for CASRSGGSRTDTQYF.

DNA of the CDR3: TGTGCCAGCAGCGATCGGGGACTAGCGGGGGGCGAGGAGCAGTTCTTC. It translates to CASSDRGLAGGEEQFF. The chain links TRBV3-1 to TRBJ2-1, with 15 bases fitting TRBD2. Looked up from germline, CDR1 is LGHDT and CDR2 is YNNKEL (reference sequence). Unmatched junction bases numbered 9, after V lost 5 bases and J lost 10 bases. There are 16 residues in the CDR3.

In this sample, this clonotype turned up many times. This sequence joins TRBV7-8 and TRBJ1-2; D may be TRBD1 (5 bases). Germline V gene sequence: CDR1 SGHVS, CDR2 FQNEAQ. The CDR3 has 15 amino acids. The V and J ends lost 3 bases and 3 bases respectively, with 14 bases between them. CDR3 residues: CASSFKGLGDYGYTF. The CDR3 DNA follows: TGTGCCAGCAGCTTCAAGGGACTTGGAGACTATGGCTACACCTTC. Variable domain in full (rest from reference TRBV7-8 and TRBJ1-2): GAGVSQSPRYKVAKRGQDVALRCDPISGHVSLFWYQQALGQGPEFLTYFQNEAQLDKSGLPSDRFFAERPEGSVSTLKIQRTQQEDSAVYLCASSFKGLGDYGYTFGSGTRLTVV.

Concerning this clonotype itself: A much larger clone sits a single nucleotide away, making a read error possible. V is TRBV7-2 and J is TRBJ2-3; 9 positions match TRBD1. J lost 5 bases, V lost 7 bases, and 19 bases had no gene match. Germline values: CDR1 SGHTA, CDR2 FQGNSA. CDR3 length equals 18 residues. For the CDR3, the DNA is TGTGCCAGCAACCCCCTTGATTCGGGACAGGGCGTCGAAGATACGCAGTATTTT. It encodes CASNPLDSGQGVEDTQYF.

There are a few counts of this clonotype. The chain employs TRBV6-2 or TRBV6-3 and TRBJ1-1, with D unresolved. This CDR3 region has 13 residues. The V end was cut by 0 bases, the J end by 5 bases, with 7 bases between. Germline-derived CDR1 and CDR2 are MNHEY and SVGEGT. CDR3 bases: TGTGCCAGCAGTTACTCAGGGCCGACTGAAGCTTTCTTT. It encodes CASSYSGPTEAFF.

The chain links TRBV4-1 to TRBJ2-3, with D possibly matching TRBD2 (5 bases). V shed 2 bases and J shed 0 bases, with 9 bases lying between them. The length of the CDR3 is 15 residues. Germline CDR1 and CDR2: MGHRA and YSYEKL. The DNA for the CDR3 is TGCGCCAGCAGCCAAACTAGAACTAGCACAGATACGCAGTATTTT. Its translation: CASSQTRTSTDTQYF.

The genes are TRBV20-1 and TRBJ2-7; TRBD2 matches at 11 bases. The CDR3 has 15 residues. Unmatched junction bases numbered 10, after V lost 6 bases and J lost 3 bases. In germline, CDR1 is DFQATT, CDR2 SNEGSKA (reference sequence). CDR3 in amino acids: CSAPAVGTSGYEQYF. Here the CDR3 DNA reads TGCAGTGCCCCCGCGGTCGGGACTAGCGGCTACGAGCAGTACTTC.

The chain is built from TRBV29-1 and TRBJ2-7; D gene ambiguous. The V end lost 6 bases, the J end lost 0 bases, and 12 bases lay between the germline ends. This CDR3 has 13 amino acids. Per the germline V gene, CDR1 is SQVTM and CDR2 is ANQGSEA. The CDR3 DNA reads TGCAGCGTGATTTTTCCTAGCTCCTACGAGCAGTACTTC. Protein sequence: CSVIFPSSYEQYF.

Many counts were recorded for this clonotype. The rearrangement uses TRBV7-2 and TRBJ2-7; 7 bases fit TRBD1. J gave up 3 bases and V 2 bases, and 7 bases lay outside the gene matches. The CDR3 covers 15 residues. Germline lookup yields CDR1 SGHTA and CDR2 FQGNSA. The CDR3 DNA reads TGTGCCAGCAGCTTATTGTCGGGGACAGACTACGAGCAGTACTTC. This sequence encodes CASSLLSGTDYEQYF.

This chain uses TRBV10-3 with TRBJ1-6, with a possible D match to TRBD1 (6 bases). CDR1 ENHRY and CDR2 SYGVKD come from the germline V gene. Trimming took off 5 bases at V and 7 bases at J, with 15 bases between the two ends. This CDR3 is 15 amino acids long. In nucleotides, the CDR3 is TGTGCCATCAGTCGTGGGGGGCAGAGGAATTCACCCCTCCACTTT. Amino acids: CAISRGGQRNSPLHF.